The 24 T cell receptor beta chains listed next were all sequenced from one sample in a study of T cell repertoires in aging, cancer and after chemotherapy. Rearranged V-D-J TRB sequences were amplified with a mixed TRB-A/B primer pool. From the multiplex PCR reads, TCRdb called clonotypes with MiXCR, one entry per CDR3 protein. This sample has several thousand distinct CDR3 sequences; approximately 30% occur once, and the top ten carry more than 2.5%. TCR beta rearrangements were amplified from peripheral blood genomic DNA. The sequenced sample consisted of blood. Receptor source: a human donor in good health.

The V gene is TRBV5-6, the J gene TRBJ2-6; D gene ambiguous. The CDR3 covers 14 residues. V lost 0 bases, J lost 2 bases, and 3 bases lay in between. CDR1 SGHDT and CDR2 YYEEEE come from the germline V gene. The CDR3 region has the DNA TGTGCCAGCAGCTTGGGAGCTGGGGCCAACGTCCTGACTTTC. It codes for CASSLGAGANVLTF.

In its sample, this clonotype was seen a few times. The V gene is TRBV6-2 or TRBV6-3, the J gene TRBJ2-3, with TRBD1 identical over 7 bases. In germline, CDR1 is MNHEY, CDR2 SVGEGT. J was trimmed by 0 bases and V by 4 bases; bases with no gene match: 4. This CDR3 has 15 residues. CDR3 nucleotide sequence: TGTGCCAGCAGTTGGGACAGCCTTAGCACAGATACGCAGTATTTT. This encodes CASSWDSLSTDTQYF.

This chain connects TRBV12-3 or TRBV12-4 to TRBJ2-1, with D perhaps being TRBD1 or TRBD2 (6 bases each). Trimming took off 1 base at V and 0 bases at J, with 16 bases between the two ends. The CDR3 runs 18 residues. CDR3 DNA sequence: TGTGCCAGCAGTTTAGGAGGGGGGCACTTTAGCTCCTACAATGAGCAGTTCTTC. This gives the protein CASSLGGGHFSSYNEQFF.

The chain joins TRBV19 to TRBJ2-7, with D possibly TRBD2 on 5 matching bases. Per the germline V gene, CDR1 is LNHDA and CDR2 is SQIVND (reference sequence). The CDR3 has 13 residues. With 7 bases removed from V and 3 bases from J, the gap between germline ends came to 13 bases. The CDR3 DNA reads TGTGCCAGTACGGGGTTTGGCAGCTACGAGCAGTACTTC. Translation gives CASTGFGSYEQYF.

This clonotype came up a few times. The chain has TRBV20-1 and TRBJ2-5; 8 bases fit TRBD1. The germline gives CDR1 DFQATT, CDR2 SNEGSKA (reference sequence). V shed 7 bases, J shed 3 bases, and the junction held 7 bases outside the gene matches. This CDR3 spans 13 amino acids. The CDR3 DNA reads as TGCAGTGTCCCGGGACAGGATAAAGAGACCCAGTACTTC. Amino acid sequence: CSVPGQDKETQYF.

The sample holds a few counts of this clonotype. The rearrangement joins TRBV4-3 to TRBJ2-7; either TRBD1 or TRBD2 may supply D (5 bases each). CDR1 and CDR2 from the germline V gene are LGHNA and YSLEER. Trimming removed 1 base from V and 6 bases from J, with 13 bases in between. This CDR3 region has 14 residues. CDR3 protein: CASSQGRGGIEQYF. In DNA form, the CDR3 reads TGCGCCAGCAGCCAAGGGCGTGGGGGAATCGAGCAGTACTTC.

This rearrangement joins TRBV6-5 to TRBJ1-3; D ambiguous. CDR1 and CDR2 (germline): MNHEY, SVGAGI. The CDR3 length is 13 residues. V lost 5 bases and J 11 bases, leaving 16 bases between the germline ends. The CDR3 is CASSRTRRSAIYF. DNA for the CDR3: TGTGCCAGCAGTCGAACCCGACGATCCGCCATATATTTT.

This rearrangement joins TRBV11-1 to TRBJ1-1, with D perhaps matching TRBD1 (5 bases). This CDR3 is built from 14 residues. The germline V gene has CDR1 SGHAT and CDR2 FQDESV (reference sequence). Trimming removed 5 bases from V and 0 bases from J, with 10 bases in between. CDR3 sequence: CASSKGEMNTEAFF. In DNA form, the CDR3 reads TGTGCCAGCAGCAAAGGGGAAATGAACACTGAAGCTTTCTTT.

This clonotype was seen a handful of times. The CDR3 sequence is CSVEDLPGGLSNEQFF. CDR3 nucleotide sequence: TGCAGCGTTGAAGATCTGCCGGGAGGACTTAGCAATGAGCAGTTCTTC. This chain uses TRBV29-1 with TRBJ2-1; 7 bases align to TRBD2. CDR1 is SQVTM and CDR2 is ANQGSEA in the germline V gene. The CDR3 length is 16 residues. The V gene end was trimmed by 0 bases and the J gene end by 6 bases; junction bases not matched to a gene: 11.

This clonotype was found a few times. The DNA for the CDR3 is TGTGCCAGCAGCTTAGAGCGGGAGCTCTACGAGCAGTACTTC. Its protein is CASSLERELYEQYF. The chain couples TRBV7-9 to TRBJ2-7; 8 nucleotides line up with TRBD2. V was pared by 1 base and J by 3 bases, with 2 bases of the junction left unmatched. CDR1 is SEHNR and CDR2 is FQNEAQ in the germline V gene (reference sequence). The CDR3 covers 14 residues.

This clonotype came up a few times. V usage is TRBV5-1 and J usage is TRBJ1-4, with TRBD1 matching over 7 bases. Germline V gene sequence: CDR1 SGHRS, CDR2 YFSETQ. CDR3 length: 15 residues. V gave up 0 bases and J gave up 3 bases; unmatched junction bases: 2. Here the CDR3 DNA reads TGCGCCAGCAGCTTGGGGCAGGGGGCTAATGAAAAACTGTTTTTT. It is translated as CASSLGQGANEKLFF. The full variable domain, its missing parts supplied by reference TRBV5-1 and TRBJ1-4, is KAGVTQTPRYLIKTRGQQVTLSCSPISGHRSVSWYQQTPGQGLQFLFEYFSETQRNKGNFPGRFSGRQFSNSRSEMNVSTLELGDSALYLCASSLGQGANEKLFFGSGTQLSVL.

V usage is TRBV6-5 and J usage is TRBJ2-1; 10 nucleotides line up with TRBD1. Germline assignment: CDR1 MNHEY and CDR2 SVGAGI. The CDR3 has 15 amino acids. Losses at the gene ends were 5 bases for V and 6 bases for J; bases not matched to a gene: 7. CDR3 residues: CASSAKDRGINEQFF. Here the CDR3 DNA reads TGTGCCAGCAGTGCAAAGGACAGGGGGATCAATGAGCAGTTCTTC.

V usage is TRBV11-2 and J usage is TRBJ1-3, with D maybe TRBD1 (5 bases). Trimming took 5 bases from V and 7 from J, leaving 30 bases between them. Germline V gene data show CDR1 as SGHAT and CDR2 as FQNNGV. This CDR3 contains 19 residues. CDR3 bases: TGTGCCAGCAGCCCTTCCGCTTTTTCACAGGCGAACCTCAGGAACACCATATATTTT. It is translated as CASSPSAFSQANLRNTIYF.

This clonotype turned up a few times. V usage is TRBV11-2 and J usage is TRBJ2-3; 7 nucleotides line up with TRBD1. After removal of 3 bases from V and 5 bases from J, the junction contained 2 bases not matched to a gene. The CDR3 extends over 13 amino acids. The germline CDR1 and CDR2 sequences are SGHAT and FQNNGV. The CDR3 spells CASSLTGLDTQYF. The CDR3 region has the DNA TGTGCCAGCAGCTTGACAGGGTTAGATACGCAGTATTTT. Complete variable domain (other parts from reference TRBV11-2 and TRBJ2-3): EAGVAQSPRYKIIEKRQSVAFWCNPISGHATLYWYQQILGQGPKLLIQFQNNGVVDDSQLPKDRFSAERLKGVDSTLKIQPAKLEDSAVYLCASSLTGLDTQYFGPGTRLTVL.

This chain connects TRBV12-3 or TRBV12-4 to TRBJ2-4; TRBD2 might be the D (6 bases). Deletions cut 6 bases from V and 0 bases from J, with 15 bases between. The CDR3 contains 16 residues. CDR3 region: CASSLLANLAKNIQYF. The CDR3 DNA follows: TGTGCCAGCAGCCTCCTAGCGAACCTAGCCAAAAACATTCAGTACTTC.

Judged by abundance, this clonotype is medium-sized. The chain recombines TRBV20-1 with TRBJ1-2; 9 nucleotides align to TRBD1. The CDR3 is 14 residues long. Losses at the gene ends were 3 bases for V and 5 bases for J; bases not matched to a gene: 7. Germline-derived CDR1 and CDR2 are DFQATT and SNEGSKA (reference sequence). The CDR3 protein is CSASGDRDRYGYTF. CDR3 nucleotide sequence: TGCAGTGCTAGTGGGGACAGGGACCGTTATGGCTACACCTTC.

The chain has TRBV20-1 and TRBJ2-1; no reliable D call. Germline lookup yields CDR1 DFQATT and CDR2 SNEGSKA (reference sequence). This CDR3 spans 15 amino acids. Trimming left V 5 bases short and J 2 bases short, with 16 bases between. The CDR3 DNA sequence: TGCAGTGCTCCCCACCGGGCCCAGACCTACAATGAGCAGTTCTTC. Translated, it gives CSAPHRAQTYNEQFF.

In this sample, this clonotype turned up a few times. As DNA, the CDR3 is TGTGCCAGCAGTTCTCGGCCAGGGAGGAATGAGCAGTTCTTC. As protein: CASSSRPGRNEQFF. The rearrangement links TRBV28 to TRBJ2-1, with TRBD2 as a possible D gene (6 bases). V was cut by 4 bases and J by 7 bases, with 14 bases left in between. This CDR3 has 14 residues. From germline, CDR1 is MDHEN and CDR2 SYDVKM.

The chain joins TRBV18 to TRBJ2-1; D gene uncertain. V was shortened by 1 base and J by 0 bases, with 7 bases between the two germline ends. This CDR3 is 15 amino acids long. CDR1 is KGHSH and CDR2 is LQKENI in the germline V gene. Here the CDR3 DNA reads TGTGCCAGCTCACCACAGGGAAGCTCCTACAATGAGCAGTTCTTC. This sequence encodes CASSPQGSSYNEQFF.

The J gene is TRBJ2-4, the V gene TRBV5-6, with D unclear. V lost 0 bases and J lost 8, with 9 bases in between. Germline values: CDR1 SGHDT, CDR2 YYEEEE. The length of the CDR3 is 13 residues. CDR3 residues: CASSLEDRDIQYF. The DNA of the CDR3 is TGTGCCAGCAGCTTGGAAGATAGGGACATTCAGTACTTC. Full variable domain (missing parts from reference TRBV5-6 and TRBJ2-4): DAGVTQSPTHLIKTRGQQVTLRCSPKSGHDTVSWYQQALGQGPQFIFQYYEEEERQRGNFPDRFSGHQFPNYSSELNVNALLLGDSALYLCASSLEDRDIQYFGAGTRLSVL.

This clonotype showed up just a few times. J is TRBJ2-2 and V is TRBV19, with 7 bases aligning to TRBD1. The V gene end was trimmed by 5 bases and the J gene end by 0 bases; junction bases not matched to a gene: 9. The CDR3 consists of 17 residues. Looked up from germline, CDR1 is LNHDA and CDR2 is SQIVND (reference sequence). In nucleotides, the CDR3 is TGTGCCAGTAGTGCCGACAGGGCTGGTGCGAACACCGGGGAGCTGTTTTTT. This gives the protein CASSADRAGANTGELFF. The full variable domain, in which reference TRBV19 and TRBJ2-2 provide the parts outside the CDR3, is DGGITQSPKYLFRKEGQNVTLSCEQNLNHDAMYWYRQDPGQGLRLIYYSQIVNDFQKGDIAEGYSVSREKKESFPLTVTSAQKNPTAFYLCASSADRAGANTGELFFGEGSRLTVL.

The chain couples TRBV10-3 to TRBJ2-1; D is undetermined. Trimming took off 3 bases at V and 7 bases at J, with 4 bases between the two ends. Per the germline V gene, CDR1 is ENHRY and CDR2 is SYGVKD. The CDR3 is 11 amino acids. CDR3 in amino acids: CAISEANEQFF. The CDR3 nucleotides read TGTGCCATCAGTGAAGCAAATGAGCAGTTCTTC.

Points on this clonotype: Just one base apart from a much larger clone, this may be a read error. The chain carries TRBV6-5 and TRBJ1-1; TRBD1 is a possible D gene (6 bases). CDR1 and CDR2 (germline): MNHEY, SVGAGI. CDR3 length: 15 amino acids. This chain's CDR3 is CASSPYRVAGTKAFF. CDR3 sequence (DNA): TGTGCCAGCAGTCCATACAGGGTCGCGGGCACTAAAGCTTTCTTT.

This clonotype occurred a few times. The rearrangement links TRBV20-1 to TRBJ1-1; D remains unclear. Trimming cost V 7 bases and J 0 bases, with 15 bases left between them. This CDR3 contains 14 residues. Germline assignment: CDR1 DFQATT and CDR2 SNEGSKA (reference sequence). This chain's CDR3 is CSVSKGPMNTEAFF. CDR3 nucleotide sequence: TGCAGTGTGTCTAAAGGGCCGATGAACACTGAAGCTTTCTTT.